Included here is one T cell receptor (beta chain) sequence, with context. What it recognizes is unknown. The V end lost 0 bases, the J end lost 0 bases, and 12 bases lay between the germline ends. The germline CDR1 and CDR2 sequences are SGHRS and YFSETQ. CDR3 size: 16 residues. Unique molecular identifiers featured in how the TCRbeta library was prepared. TCRdb independently ran MiXCR on the PCR reads; one entry per CDR3 protein. The sample has about 980,000 distinct CDR3 sequences, 25% to 30% seen once. This sample was taken from a study of T-cell reconstitution after alpha-beta-depleted transplantation in children. General study results and limits: After one year, T-cell counts and TCRbeta diversity mostly came from new T cells. Several hundred rapidly expanded clones from non-depleted graft cells reportedly supplied alpha-beta T cells about two months post-transplant. Several patients had high TCRbeta diversity at day 60; it came from surviving recipient T cells and thymic progenitors.

The starting material was PBMCs, mostly from graft donor cells, obtained 360 days after TCRalphabeta/CD19-depleted stem cell transplant. The chain links TRBV5-1 to TRBJ1-1, with D possibly TRBD1 on 5 matching bases. This TCR was recovered from a boy under two years old who had a stem cell transplant for SCID, so the T cells may come from the graft donor. CDR3 protein: CASSLVTTGLNTEAFF. CDR3 sequence (DNA): TGCGCCAGCAGCTTGGTTACCACAGGCCTGAACACTGAAGCTTTCTTT.